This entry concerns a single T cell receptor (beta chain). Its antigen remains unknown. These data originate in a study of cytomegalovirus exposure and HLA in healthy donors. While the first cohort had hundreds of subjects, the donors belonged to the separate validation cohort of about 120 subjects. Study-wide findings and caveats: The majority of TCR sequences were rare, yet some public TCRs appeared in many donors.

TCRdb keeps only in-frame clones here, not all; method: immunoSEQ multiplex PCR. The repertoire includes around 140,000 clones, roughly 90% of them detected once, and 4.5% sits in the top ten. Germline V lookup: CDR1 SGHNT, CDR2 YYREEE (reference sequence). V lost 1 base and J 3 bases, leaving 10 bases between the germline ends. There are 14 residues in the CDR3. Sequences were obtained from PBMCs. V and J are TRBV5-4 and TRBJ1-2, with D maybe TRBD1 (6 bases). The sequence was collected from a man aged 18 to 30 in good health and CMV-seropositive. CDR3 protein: CASSLRQVDYGYTF. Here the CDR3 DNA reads TGTGCCAGCAGCTTGCGACAGGTCGACTATGGCTACACCTTC.